These 29 T cell receptor beta chains were sequenced from one sample in a study of blood T cell repertoires in COVID-19. Measured with immunoSEQ multiplex PCR; TCRdb has only the in-frame clones, and not every one. Of 100,000 or so clones listed, 85% are singletons. The sample taken for sequencing was peripheral blood. These receptors originate from a human donor in a cohort sampled during active COVID-19.

This chain connects TRBV29-1 to TRBJ2-7; tentatively, D is TRBD1 (6 bases). V lost 5 bases, J lost 7 bases, and 12 bases lay in between. Germline V gene sequence: CDR1 SQVTM, CDR2 ANQGSEA. CDR3 size: 11 residues. The CDR3 bases are TGCAGCGTTAGTGGGACATGGGAGCAGTACTTC. It encodes CSVSGTWEQYF.

J is TRBJ1-2 and V is TRBV7-8; D call uncertain. CDR3 length: 13 residues. Germline V CDR1 and CDR2: SGHVS, FQNEAQ. Trimming took off 1 base at V and 5 bases at J, with 8 bases between the two ends. Written as DNA, the CDR3 is TGTGCCAGCAGCTTAGATGAGTTGTATGGCTACACCTTC. Residues: CASSLDELYGYTF.

The rearrangement joins TRBV7-2 to TRBJ2-5, with D hard to call. The length of the CDR3 is 15 residues. In germline, CDR1 is SGHTA, CDR2 FQGNSA. Between the trimmed V and J ends, which lost 1 base and 5 bases, there was a span of 14 bases. The CDR3 region has the DNA TGTGCCAGCAGCTTAGACAGTTATGTAATCGAGACCCAGTACTTC. This gives the protein CASSLDSYVIETQYF.

J is TRBJ1-3 and V is TRBV7-2; D is possibly TRBD1 (5 bases). The V end was cut by 1 base, the J end by 4 bases, with 14 bases between. Germline V CDR1 and CDR2: SGHTA, FQGNSA. The CDR3 is 16 residues long. In DNA form, the CDR3 reads TGTGCCAGCAGCTTAGACGTGGGGCCAGGAGGAAACACCATATATTTT. Its protein product is CASSLDVGPGGNTIYF.

V and J are TRBV21-1 and TRBJ1-1; the D segment call TRBD1 is taken from the table without a DNA check. TRBV21-1 represents a pseudogene. This CDR3 contains 18 residues. CDR3 DNA sequence: TGTGCCAGCAGCAAAGAACAGGGGGCGGACCTCTCGAACACTGAAGCTTTCTTT. It codes for CASSKEQGADLSNTEAFF.

This clone has just one count. V usage is TRBV9 and J usage is TRBJ1-3; perhaps TRBD1 as D (5 bases). This CDR3 is 15 amino acids long. The V gene lost 7 bases and the J gene lost 0 bases, with 14 bases spanning the gap. CDR1 is SGDLS, CDR2 YYNGEE, per germline. Written as DNA, the CDR3 is TGTGCCAGCGGGGCAGGAACCTTCTCTGGAAACACCATATATTTT. Amino acids: CASGAGTFSGNTIYF.

V gene TRBV4-2 combines with J gene TRBJ2-1, with 14 positions matching TRBD2. Germline V gives CDR1 LGHNA, CDR2 YNFKEQ. Trimming removed 4 bases from V and 7 bases from J; junction bases left unmatched: 6. The CDR3 length is 16 residues. The DNA of the CDR3 is TGTGCCAGCAGCCTTGGGACTAGCGGGAGTCAGAATGAGCAGTTCTTC. Its translation: CASSLGTSGSQNEQFF.

This clone has just a few counts. The V gene is TRBV7-8, the J gene TRBJ2-7, with 7 bases lining up with TRBD2. Germline CDR1 and CDR2: SGHVS and FQNEAQ. After removal of 5 bases from V and 2 bases from J, the junction contained 6 bases not matched to a gene. The CDR3 extends over 14 amino acids. CDR3 amino acids: CASSPAGLTYEQYF. The CDR3 DNA is TGTGCCAGCAGCCCAGCGGGACTGACCTACGAGCAGTACTTC.

This chain joins TRBV28 and TRBJ1-1; 8 positions match TRBD1. Germline CDR1 MDHEN, CDR2 SYDVKM. After removal of 6 bases from V and 4 bases from J, the junction contained 4 bases not matched to a gene. The CDR3 contains 13 residues. The CDR3 here is CASRQQGATEAFF. The CDR3 coding sequence is TGTGCCAGCAGACAGCAGGGGGCCACTGAAGCTTTCTTT.

The chain recombines TRBV10-3 with TRBJ1-3; D is unresolved. The germline V and J ends were trimmed by 6 bases and 4 bases, with 7 bases remaining between them. The CDR3 is 12 residues long. Germline assignment: CDR1 ENHRY and CDR2 SYGVKD. CDR3 DNA sequence: TGTGCCATCAGATTACAGGGAAACACCATATATTTT. Its protein product is CAIRLQGNTIYF.

This clone was picked up one time. The chain is built from TRBV10-3 and TRBJ2-7, with D possibly TRBD1 on 5 matching bases. This CDR3 spans 11 amino acids. From germline, CDR1 is ENHRY and CDR2 SYGVKD. Trimming stripped 3 bases from V and 8 bases from J, with 8 bases between. CDR3 sequence: CAISDQGQQYF. In DNA form, the CDR3 reads TGTGCCATCAGTGACCAGGGCCAGCAGTACTTC.

This sequence joins TRBV7-6 and TRBJ2-3; D gene ambiguous. Trimming shortened V by 4 bases and J by 4 bases, and 12 bases separated the two germline ends. This CDR3 region has 14 residues. CDR1 SGHVS and CDR2 FNYEAQ come from the germline V gene. CDR3 nucleotide sequence: TGTGCCAGCAGCTCAACAAACCTAGCAGATACGCAGTATTTT. Encoded protein: CASSSTNLADTQYF.

The gene calls are TRBV19 and TRBJ2-3; 7 positions match TRBD2. This CDR3 comprises 15 residues. Germline V gives CDR1 LNHDA, CDR2 SQIVND (reference sequence). Losses at the gene ends were 5 bases for V and 7 bases for J; bases not matched to a gene: 12. The CDR3 DNA is TGTGCCAGTAGTCCTCTAGCGGCCTCGATAAATACGCAGTATTTT. Protein product: CASSPLAASINTQYF.

J is TRBJ2-1 and V is TRBV7-2; a possible D gene is TRBD2 (5 bases). CDR3 size: 15 residues. Germline CDR1 and CDR2: SGHTA and FQGNSA. V was clipped by 4 bases and J by 0 bases, with 10 bases between them. CDR3 in amino acids: CASSSSGGSYNEQFF. The CDR3 DNA reads TGTGCCAGCAGCTCAAGCGGAGGCTCCTACAATGAGCAGTTCTTC.

This clone appeared a single time. V is TRBV5-6 and J is TRBJ2-1; TRBD2 aligns across 10 bases. Germline V gene data show CDR1 as SGHDT and CDR2 as YYEEEE. The CDR3 is 15 amino acids. V shed 5 bases and J 4 bases; nucleotides not matched to a gene: 6. CDR3 bases: TGTGCCAGCAGGGCGAGCGGGAGGGGTTACAATGAGCAGTTCTTC. This translates into CASRASGRGYNEQFF.

The chain is built from TRBV7-2 and TRBJ2-1; perhaps TRBD2 as D (6 bases). This CDR3 has 15 residues. The germline CDR1 and CDR2 sequences are SGHTA and FQGNSA. V was shortened by 1 base and J by 4 bases, with 11 bases between the two germline ends. For the CDR3, the DNA is TGTGCCAGCAGCTTAGTTGCGGGGAGTTACAATGAGCAGTTCTTC. Amino acid sequence: CASSLVAGSYNEQFF.

Many counts were recorded for this clone. The gene calls are TRBV5-1 and TRBJ2-6; the D gene is possibly TRBD1 (6 bases). The CDR3 totals 15 residues. Germline V gene data show CDR1 as SGHRS and CDR2 as YFSETQ. The germline V and J ends were trimmed by 5 bases and 0 bases, with 9 bases remaining between them. CDR3 DNA sequence: TGCGCCAGCAGGGGACAAATCTCTGGGGCCAACGTCCTGACTTTC. Translated: CASRGQISGANVLTF. The whole variable domain, remainder taken from reference TRBV5-1 and TRBJ2-6, is KAGVTQTPRYLIKTRGQQVTLSCSPISGHRSVSWYQQTPGQGLQFLFEYFSETQRNKGNFPGRFSGRQFSNSRSEMNVSTLELGDSALYLCASRGQISGANVLTFGAGSRLTVL.

As regards this clone: Other DNA sequences in the sample encode the same CDR3. The chain uses TRBV5-1 and TRBJ2-2; D gene unclear. The germline V gene has CDR1 SGHRS and CDR2 YFSETQ. The length of the CDR3 is 13 residues. Trimming left V 4 bases short and J 5 bases short, with 9 bases between. The CDR3 coding sequence is TGCGCCAGCAGCCTAGTTGGGACCGGGGAGCTGTTTTTT. Its protein product is CASSLVGTGELFF.

The rearrangement joins TRBV5-6 to TRBJ2-3; TRBD2 aligns across 10 bases. Germline CDR1 reads SGHDT; CDR2 reads YYEEEE. V lost 3 bases, J lost 5 bases, and 9 bases stayed unmatched. The CDR3 is 16 residues long. CDR3 loop: CASSSLLAGVLDTQYF. The CDR3 DNA reads as TGTGCCAGCAGCTCACTTCTAGCGGGAGTTTTAGATACGCAGTATTTT.

The genes are TRBV6-5 and TRBJ2-7; no reliable D call. Germline values: CDR1 MNHEY, CDR2 SVGAGI. This CDR3 contains 13 residues. Between the trimmed V and J ends, which lost 10 bases and 3 bases, there was a span of 16 bases. The CDR3 here is CATKQLPDYEQYF. For the CDR3, the DNA is TGTGCCACTAAACAGCTTCCAGACTACGAGCAGTACTTC.

The chain employs TRBV15 and TRBJ2-1, with 8 bases aligning to TRBD2. V lost 7 bases to trimming and J lost 5 bases; unmatched junction nucleotides: 4. This CDR3 has 13 residues. The germline V gene has CDR1 LNHNV and CDR2 YYDKDF (reference sequence). The CDR3 region has the DNA TGTGCCACCAACCGGGGGGGAGACAATGAGCAGTTCTTC. Protein product: CATNRGGDNEQFF. The whole variable domain, filled in from reference TRBV15 and TRBJ2-1, reads DAMVIQNPRYQVTQFGKPVTLSCSQTLNHNVMYWYQQKSSQAPKLLFHYYDKDFNNEADTPDNFQSRRPNTSFCFLDIRSPGLGDTAMYLCATNRGGDNEQFFGPGTRLTVL.

The sample holds one count of this clone. The rearrangement links TRBV6-6 to TRBJ1-3, with D maybe TRBD1 (5 bases). The CDR3 loop spans 15 amino acids. V gave up 7 bases and J gave up 7 bases, with 20 bases separating them. Germline CDR1 is MNHNY and CDR2 is SVGAGI (reference sequence). CDR3: CASTFTGGVRNTIYF. DNA of the CDR3: TGTGCCAGCACCTTTACTGGGGGGGTTCGGAACACCATATATTTT.

V usage is TRBV5-1 and J usage is TRBJ2-1; 14 bases match TRBD2. This CDR3 is built from 17 residues. In germline, CDR1 is SGHRS, CDR2 YFSETQ. Germline trimming cut 4 bases from V and 3 bases from J; bases unmatched to any gene: 6. The CDR3 bases are TGCGCCAGCAGCCACGGGACTAGCGGGAGTATCTACAATGAGCAGTTCTTC. It is translated as CASSHGTSGSIYNEQFF.

The genes are TRBV6-5 and TRBJ1-2, with D perhaps TRBD1 (6 bases). The CDR3 has 13 residues. Trimming took off 9 bases at V and 4 bases at J, with 15 bases between the two ends. Per germline, CDR1 MNHEY and CDR2 SVGAGI. The CDR3 sequence is CASSIDRRYGYTF. In DNA, the CDR3 is TGTGCCAGTTCCATTGACAGGCGCTATGGCTACACCTTC.

V and J are TRBV5-1 and TRBJ1-1; tentatively, D is TRBD1 (5 bases). The CDR3 spans 14 residues. Deletions cut 10 bases from V and 5 bases from J, with 21 bases between. Per the germline V gene, CDR1 is SGHRS and CDR2 is YFSETQ. CDR3 sequence (DNA): TGCGCCTCCTCGCGGGGCGCAGGATGGACTGAAGCTTTCTTT. Translated, it gives CASSRGAGWTEAFF.

The chain uses TRBV18 and TRBJ2-4, with 10 bases identical to TRBD1. CDR3 length equals 16 residues. V lost 0 bases and J lost 7; bases outside the gene matches: 6. Germline V gene data show CDR1 as KGHSH and CDR2 as LQKENI. CDR3 DNA sequence: TGTGCCAGCTCACCACCGCTCGGGACAGGGGAGAACATTCAGTACTTC. It codes for CASSPPLGTGENIQYF. Based on the CDR3 plus reference TRBV18 and TRBJ2-4, the full variable domain is NAGVMQNPRHLVRRRGQEARLRCSPMKGHSHVYWYRQLPEEGLKFMVYLQKENIIDESGMPKERFSAEFPKEGPSILRIQQVVRGDSAAYFCASSPPLGTGENIQYFGAGTRLSVL.

The chain employs TRBV7-9 and TRBJ2-1; D ambiguous. This CDR3 is 11 amino acids long. Germline V lookup: CDR1 SEHNR, CDR2 FQNEAQ (reference sequence). V was trimmed by 4 bases and J by 6 bases, leaving 4 bases between them. CDR3 nucleotide sequence: TGTGCCAGCAGCTCTAGCAATGAGCAGTTCTTC. Protein: CASSSSNEQFF. Filled out from reference TRBV7-9 and TRBJ2-1, the complete variable domain reads DTGVSQNPRHKITKRGQNVTFRCDPISEHNRLYWYRQTLGQGPEFLTYFQNEAQLEKSRLLSDRFSAERPKGSFSTLEIQRTEQGDSAMYLCASSSSNEQFFGPGTRLTVL.

V is TRBV3-1 (or the pseudogene TRBV3-2) and J is TRBJ2-1, with a weak D call TRBD2 (6 bases). The V gene's germline CDR1 is LGHDT and CDR2 YNNKEL (reference sequence). V was cut by 0 bases and J by 6 bases, with 15 bases left in between. The CDR3 is 16 amino acids. The CDR3 nucleotides are TGTGCCAGCAGCCAAGAGCCACTAGCTTTGGGCAATGAGCAGTTCTTC. This translates into CASSQEPLALGNEQFF.

In DNA form, the CDR3 reads TGTGCCAGCAGTTACTCACGGGGAGAAGAGACCCAGTACTTC. It translates to CASSYSRGEETQYF. The chain uses TRBV6-2 or TRBV6-3 and TRBJ2-5; D is possibly TRBD2 (5 bases). The CDR3 runs to 14 residues. In germline, CDR1 is MNHEY, CDR2 SVGEGT. Trimming stripped 0 bases from V and 3 bases from J, with 8 bases between.